The text below deals with one T cell receptor (beta chain). Its specificity is unknown. The template was genomic DNA from peripheral blood, not RNA. TRB rearrangements spanning V, D and J were amplified using mixed TRB-A/B primers. One entry per CDR3 protein, called by TCRdb with MiXCR from the multiplex PCR reads. The sample consists of about 11,000 distinct CDR3 sequences, around a third of them appearing once. This entry comes from a study of T cell repertoires in aging, cancer and after chemotherapy. Study-level findings and limits: Loss of evenness, beyond lost richness, contributed to age-related TCR diversity decline in cancer patients.

This TCR derives from a human donor in good health. The donor label of this sample is uncertain. The specimen sequenced was blood.

CDR3: CASSFRLRGGSNQPQHF. The CDR3, as DNA: TGTGCCAGCAGTTTCAGGCTCCGGGGGGGCAGCAATCAGCCCCAGCATTTT. The chain couples TRBV27 to TRBJ1-5; D is perhaps TRBD1 (6 bases). The germline V gene encodes CDR1 MNHEY and CDR2 SMNVEV (reference sequence). Trimming left V 3 bases short and J 1 base short, with 16 bases between. The CDR3 consists of 17 residues.